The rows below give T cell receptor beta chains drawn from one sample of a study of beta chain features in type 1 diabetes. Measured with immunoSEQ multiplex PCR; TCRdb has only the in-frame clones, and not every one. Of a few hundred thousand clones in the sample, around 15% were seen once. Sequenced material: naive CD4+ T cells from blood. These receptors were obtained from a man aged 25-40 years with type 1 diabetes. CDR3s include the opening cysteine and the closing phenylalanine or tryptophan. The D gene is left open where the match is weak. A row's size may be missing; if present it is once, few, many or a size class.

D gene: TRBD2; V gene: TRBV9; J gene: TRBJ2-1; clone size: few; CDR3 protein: CASSPSGSMNNEQFF; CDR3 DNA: TGTGCCAGCAGCCCAAGCGGGAGTATGAACAATGAGCAGTTCTTC
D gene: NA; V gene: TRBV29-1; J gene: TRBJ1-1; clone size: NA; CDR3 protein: CSGMQQAYALNTEAFF; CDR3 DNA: TGCAGCGGGATGCAGCAAGCTTATGCCCTGAACACTGAAGCTTTCTTT
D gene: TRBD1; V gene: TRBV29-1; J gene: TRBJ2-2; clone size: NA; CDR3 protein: CSILGQTNTGELFF; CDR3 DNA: TGCAGCATTTTGGGACAGACCAACACCGGGGAGCTGTTTTTT
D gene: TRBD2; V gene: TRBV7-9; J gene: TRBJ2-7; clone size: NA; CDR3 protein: CASSLVGLAAPTWEQYF; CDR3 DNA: TGTGCCAGCAGCTTAGTGGGGCTAGCGGCACCAACGTGGGAGCAGTACTTC
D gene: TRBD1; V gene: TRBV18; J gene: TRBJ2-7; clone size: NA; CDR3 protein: CASSSGDRGYEQYF; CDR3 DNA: TGTGCCAGCTCGTCCGGGGACAGGGGGTACGAGCAGTACTTC
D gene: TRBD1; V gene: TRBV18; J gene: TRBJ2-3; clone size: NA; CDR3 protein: CASSQQRRQGADTQYF; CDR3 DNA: TGTGCCAGCTCACAACAGCGACGACAGGGGGCAGATACGCAGTATTTT
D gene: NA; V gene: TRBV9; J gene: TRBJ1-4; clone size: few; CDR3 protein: CASSSADEKLFF; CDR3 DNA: TGTGCCAGCAGCTCGGCCGATGAAAAACTGTTTTTT
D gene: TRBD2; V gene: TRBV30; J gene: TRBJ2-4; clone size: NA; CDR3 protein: CAWTTAGTSGARNIQYF; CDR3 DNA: TGTGCCTGGACCACAGCCGGGACTAGCGGGGCGAGAAACATTCAGTACTTC
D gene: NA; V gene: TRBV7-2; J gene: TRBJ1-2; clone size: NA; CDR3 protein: CASSSGQGYGYTF; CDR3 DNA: TGTGCCAGCAGCTCCGGACAAGGTTATGGCTACACCTTC
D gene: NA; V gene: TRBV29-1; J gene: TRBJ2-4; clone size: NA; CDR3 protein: CSVEDLGLAKNIQYF; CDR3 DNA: TGCAGCGTTGAAGATCTCGGGCTAGCCAAAAACATTCAGTACTTC
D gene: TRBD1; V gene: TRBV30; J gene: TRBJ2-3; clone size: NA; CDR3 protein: CAWSPRQGSCTDTQYF; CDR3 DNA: TGTGCCTGGAGTCCCAGACAGGGGTCCTGCACAGATACGCAGTATTTT
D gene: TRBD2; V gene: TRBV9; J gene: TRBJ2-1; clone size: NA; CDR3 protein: CASSVIGLAVYNEQFF; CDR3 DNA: TGTGCCAGCAGCGTAATAGGACTAGCGGTATACAATGAGCAGTTCTTC
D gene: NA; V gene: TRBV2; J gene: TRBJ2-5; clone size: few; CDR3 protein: CASSEIGVGETQYF; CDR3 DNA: TGTGCCAGCAGTGAAATAGGGGTCGGGGAGACCCAGTACTTC
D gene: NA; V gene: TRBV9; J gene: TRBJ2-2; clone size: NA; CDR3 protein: CASSVASRAATGELFF; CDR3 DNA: TGTGCCAGCAGCGTAGCGTCCAGGGCAGCTACCGGGGAGCTGTTTTTT
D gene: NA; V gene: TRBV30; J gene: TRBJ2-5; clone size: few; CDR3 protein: CAWSLRETQYF; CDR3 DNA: TGTGCCTGGAGTCTCCGAGAGACCCAGTACTTC
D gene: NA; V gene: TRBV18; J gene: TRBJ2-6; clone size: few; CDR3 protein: CASSPAILGANVLTF; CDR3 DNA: TGTGCCAGCTCACCGGCCATCTTGGGGGCCAACGTCCTGACTTTC
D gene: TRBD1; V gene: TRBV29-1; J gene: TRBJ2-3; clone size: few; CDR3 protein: CSVEQGASTDTQYF; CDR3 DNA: TGCAGCGTTGAACAGGGGGCTAGCACAGATACGCAGTATTTT
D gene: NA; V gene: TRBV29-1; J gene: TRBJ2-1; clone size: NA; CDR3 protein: CSVEDRTYNEQFF; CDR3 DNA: TGCAGCGTTGAAGATAGAACCTACAATGAGCAGTTCTTC
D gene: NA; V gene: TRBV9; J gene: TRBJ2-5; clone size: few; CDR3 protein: CASSVGIETQYF; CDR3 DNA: TGTGCCAGCAGCGTAGGTATTGAGACCCAGTACTTC
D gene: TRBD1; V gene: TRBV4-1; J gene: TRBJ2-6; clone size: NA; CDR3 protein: CASSHPGQGYSGANVLTF; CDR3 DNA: TGCGCCAGCAGCCACCCGGGACAGGGATACTCTGGGGCCAACGTCCTGACTTTC
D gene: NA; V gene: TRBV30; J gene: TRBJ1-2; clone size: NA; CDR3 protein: CAWSPGRHYGYTF; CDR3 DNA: TGTGCCTGGAGTCCGGGACGGCACTATGGCTACACCTTC
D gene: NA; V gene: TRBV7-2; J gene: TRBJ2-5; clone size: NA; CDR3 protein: CASSLAGAQETQYF; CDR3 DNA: TGTGCCAGCAGCTTAGCTGGGGCCCAAGAGACCCAGTACTTC
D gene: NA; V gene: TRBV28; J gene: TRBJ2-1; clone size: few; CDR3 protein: CASSNAYNEQFF; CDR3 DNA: TGTGCCAGCTCTAACGCCTACAATGAGCAGTTCTTC
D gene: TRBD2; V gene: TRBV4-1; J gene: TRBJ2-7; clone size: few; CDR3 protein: CASSQLAGLTFGAQYF; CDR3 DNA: TGCGCCAGCAGCCAATTAGCGGGACTTACCTTTGGTGCGCAGTACTTC
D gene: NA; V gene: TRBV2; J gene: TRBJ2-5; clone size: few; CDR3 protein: CASRREVETQYF; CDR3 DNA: TGTGCCAGCAGGAGGGAAGTTGAGACCCAGTACTTC
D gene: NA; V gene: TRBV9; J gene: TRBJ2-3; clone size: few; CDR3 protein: CASSAVPTDTQYF; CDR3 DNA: TGTGCCAGCAGCGCCGTCCCTACCGATACGCAGTATTTT